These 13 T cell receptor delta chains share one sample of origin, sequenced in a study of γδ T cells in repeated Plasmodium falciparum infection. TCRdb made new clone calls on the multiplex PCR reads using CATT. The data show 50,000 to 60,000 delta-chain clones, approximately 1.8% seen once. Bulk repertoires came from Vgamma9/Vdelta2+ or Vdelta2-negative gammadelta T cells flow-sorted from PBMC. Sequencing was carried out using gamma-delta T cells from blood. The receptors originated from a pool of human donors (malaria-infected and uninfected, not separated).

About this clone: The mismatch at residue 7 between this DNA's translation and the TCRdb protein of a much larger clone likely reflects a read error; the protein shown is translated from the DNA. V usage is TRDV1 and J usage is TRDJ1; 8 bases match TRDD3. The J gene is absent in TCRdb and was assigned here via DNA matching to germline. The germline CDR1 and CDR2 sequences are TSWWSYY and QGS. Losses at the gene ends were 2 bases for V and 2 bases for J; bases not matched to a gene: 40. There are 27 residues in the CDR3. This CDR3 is CALGEFTWIPRRLVPRLVLGGTDKLIF. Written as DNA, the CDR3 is TGTGCTCTTGGGGAATTTACTTGGATTCCTAGGCGTCTCGTACCCCGTCTCGTACTGGGGGGTACCGATAAACTCATCTTT.

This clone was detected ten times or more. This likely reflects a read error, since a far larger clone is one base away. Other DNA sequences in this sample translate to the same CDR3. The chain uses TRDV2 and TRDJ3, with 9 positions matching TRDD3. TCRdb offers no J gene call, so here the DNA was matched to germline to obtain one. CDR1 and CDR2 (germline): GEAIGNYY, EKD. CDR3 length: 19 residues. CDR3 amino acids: CACDSVGDRSSWDTRQMFF. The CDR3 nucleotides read TGTGCCTGTGACTCCGTGGGGGATAGGAGCTCCTGGGATACCCGACAGATGTTTTTC.

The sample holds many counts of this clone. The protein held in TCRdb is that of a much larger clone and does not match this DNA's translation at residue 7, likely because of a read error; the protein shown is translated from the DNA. This chain's CDR3 is CALDLREIPLRTDKLIF. The CDR3 nucleotides read TGTGCCCTTGATCTCCGGGAGATACCTCTTCGCACCGATAAACTCATCTTT. The chain combines TRDV3 with TRDJ1; maybe TRDD3 (5 bases). The CDR3 has 17 residues. Germline V gives CDR1 TVYSNPD, CDR2 GDNSRS (reference sequence). V lost 5 bases and J 1 base, leaving 26 bases between the germline ends.

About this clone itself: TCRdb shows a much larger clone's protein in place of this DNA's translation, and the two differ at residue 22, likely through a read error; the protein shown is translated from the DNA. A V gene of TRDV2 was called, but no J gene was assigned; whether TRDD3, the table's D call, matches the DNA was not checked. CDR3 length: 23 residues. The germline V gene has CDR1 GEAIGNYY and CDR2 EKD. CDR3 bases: TGTGCCTGTGACACCATTGACTCTTCCTGGAAGACTGGGGATGTTACGGCGACCGATAAACTCACCTTT. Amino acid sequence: CACDTIDSSWKTGDVTATDKLTF.

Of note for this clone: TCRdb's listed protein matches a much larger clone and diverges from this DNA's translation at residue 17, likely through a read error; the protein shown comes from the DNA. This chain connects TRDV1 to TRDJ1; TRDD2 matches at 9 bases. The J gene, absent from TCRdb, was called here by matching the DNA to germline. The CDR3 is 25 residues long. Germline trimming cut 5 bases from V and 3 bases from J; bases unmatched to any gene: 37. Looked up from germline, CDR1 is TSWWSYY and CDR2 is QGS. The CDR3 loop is CALGNPLPTVLYLLGSMGASDKLIF. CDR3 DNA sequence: TGTGCTCTTGGGAACCCCCTTCCTACAGTCCTCTACTTACTGGGTTCGATGGGAGCATCCGATAAACTCATCTTT.

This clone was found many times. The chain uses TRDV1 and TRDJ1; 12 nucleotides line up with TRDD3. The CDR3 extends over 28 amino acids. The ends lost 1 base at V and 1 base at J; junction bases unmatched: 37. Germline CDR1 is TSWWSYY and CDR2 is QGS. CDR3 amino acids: CALGERLNPFRVRDLIRTGGYSTDKLIF. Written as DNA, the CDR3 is TGTGCTCTTGGGGAACGATTAAACCCGTTTAGGGTCCGGGACCTCATCCGTACTGGGGGATACTCCACCGATAAACTCATCTTT.

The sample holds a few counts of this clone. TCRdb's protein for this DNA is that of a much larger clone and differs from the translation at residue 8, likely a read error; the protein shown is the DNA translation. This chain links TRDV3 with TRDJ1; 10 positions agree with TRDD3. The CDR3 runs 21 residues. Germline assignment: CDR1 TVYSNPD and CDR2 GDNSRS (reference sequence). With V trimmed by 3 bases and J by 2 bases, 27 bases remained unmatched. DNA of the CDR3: TGTGCCTTAGCTTGGCCTTCCGCCCCGTACTGGGGGATCCTTCCTACCGATAAACTCATCTTT. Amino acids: CALAWPSAPYWGILPTDKLIF.

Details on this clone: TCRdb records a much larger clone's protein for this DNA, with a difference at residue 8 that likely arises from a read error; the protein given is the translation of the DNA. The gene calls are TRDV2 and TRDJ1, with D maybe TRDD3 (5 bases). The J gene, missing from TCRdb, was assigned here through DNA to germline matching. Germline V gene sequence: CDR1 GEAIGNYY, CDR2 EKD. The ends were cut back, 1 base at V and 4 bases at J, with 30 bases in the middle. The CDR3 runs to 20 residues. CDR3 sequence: CACDTVALIRDTRRGDKLIF. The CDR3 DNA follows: TGTGCCTGTGACACAGTCGCTCTAATCCGCGATACAAGGCGCGGCGATAAACTCATCTTT.

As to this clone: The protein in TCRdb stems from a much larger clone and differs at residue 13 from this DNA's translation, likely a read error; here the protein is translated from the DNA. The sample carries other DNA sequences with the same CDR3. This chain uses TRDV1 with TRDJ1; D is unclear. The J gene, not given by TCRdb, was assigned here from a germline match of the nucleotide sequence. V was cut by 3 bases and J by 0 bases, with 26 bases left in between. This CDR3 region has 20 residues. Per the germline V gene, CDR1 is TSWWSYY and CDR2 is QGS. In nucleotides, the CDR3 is TGTGCTCTTGGGGATTCGGGACACTTCGCGTCCGGGAGGTACACCGATAAACTCATCTTT. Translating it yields CALGDSGHFASGRYTDKLIF.

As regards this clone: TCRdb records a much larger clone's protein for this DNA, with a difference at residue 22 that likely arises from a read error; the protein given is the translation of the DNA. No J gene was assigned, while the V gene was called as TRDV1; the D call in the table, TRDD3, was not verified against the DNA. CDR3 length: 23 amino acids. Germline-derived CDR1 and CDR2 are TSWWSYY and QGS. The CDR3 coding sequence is TGTGCTCTTGGGTCACTCTCCCATTCCTACTGGATACGCGGAAACAAGTACACCGATAAACTCACCTTT. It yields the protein CALGSLSHSYWIRGNKYTDKLTF.

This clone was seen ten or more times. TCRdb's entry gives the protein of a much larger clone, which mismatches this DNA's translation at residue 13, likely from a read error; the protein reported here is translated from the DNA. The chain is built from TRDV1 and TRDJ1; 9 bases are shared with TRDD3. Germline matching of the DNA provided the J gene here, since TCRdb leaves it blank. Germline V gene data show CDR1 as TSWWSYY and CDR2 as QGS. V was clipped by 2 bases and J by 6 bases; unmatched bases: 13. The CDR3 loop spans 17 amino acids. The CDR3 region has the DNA TGTGCTCTTGGGGAAGGGGTTAAAACGGGGGATACCAATAAACTCATCTTT. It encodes CALGEGVKTGDTNKLIF.

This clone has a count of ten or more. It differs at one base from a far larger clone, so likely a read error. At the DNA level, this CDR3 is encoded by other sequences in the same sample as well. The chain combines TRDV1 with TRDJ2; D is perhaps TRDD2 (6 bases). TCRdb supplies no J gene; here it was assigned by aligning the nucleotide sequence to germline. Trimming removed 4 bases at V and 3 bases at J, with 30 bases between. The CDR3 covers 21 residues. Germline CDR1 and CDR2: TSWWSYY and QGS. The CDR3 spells CALGGRLLLFGGPKVTAQLFF. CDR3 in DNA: TGTGCTCTTGGGGGTCGACTCCTACTGTTTGGAGGGCCGAAGGTGACAGCACAACTCTTCTTT.

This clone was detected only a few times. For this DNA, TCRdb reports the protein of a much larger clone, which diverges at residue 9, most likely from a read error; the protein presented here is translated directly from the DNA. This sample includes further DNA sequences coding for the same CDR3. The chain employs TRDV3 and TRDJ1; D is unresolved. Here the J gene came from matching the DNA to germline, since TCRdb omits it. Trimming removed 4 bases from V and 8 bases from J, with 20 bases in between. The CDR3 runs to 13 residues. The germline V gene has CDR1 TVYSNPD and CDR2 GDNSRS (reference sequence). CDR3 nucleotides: TGTGCCTCCGCCGGTCTTGAGTACGAGAAACTCATCTTT. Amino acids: CASAGLEYEKLIF.